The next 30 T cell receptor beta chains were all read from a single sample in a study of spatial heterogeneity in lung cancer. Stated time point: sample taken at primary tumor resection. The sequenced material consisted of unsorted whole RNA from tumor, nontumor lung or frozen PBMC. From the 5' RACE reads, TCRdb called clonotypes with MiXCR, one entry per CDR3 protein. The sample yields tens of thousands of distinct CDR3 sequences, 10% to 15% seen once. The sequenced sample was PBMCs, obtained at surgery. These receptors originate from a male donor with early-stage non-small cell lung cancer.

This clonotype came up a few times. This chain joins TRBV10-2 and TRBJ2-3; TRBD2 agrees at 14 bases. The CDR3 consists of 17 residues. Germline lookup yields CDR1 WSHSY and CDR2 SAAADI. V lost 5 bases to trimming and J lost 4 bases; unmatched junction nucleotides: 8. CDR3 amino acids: CASSSGTSGSYADTQYF. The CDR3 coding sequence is TGCGCCAGCAGTAGCGGGACTAGCGGGAGTTATGCAGATACGCAGTATTTT.

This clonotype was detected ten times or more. CDR3 sequence reads: CAINGQGDGYTF. The CDR3, as DNA: TGTGCCATCAATGGGCAGGGAGATGGCTACACCTTC. The chain carries TRBV10-3 and TRBJ1-2, with D perhaps TRBD1 (5 bases). This CDR3 has 12 residues. The V end lost 7 bases, the J end lost 6 bases, and 12 bases lay between the germline ends. Looked up from germline, CDR1 is ENHRY and CDR2 is SYGVKD.

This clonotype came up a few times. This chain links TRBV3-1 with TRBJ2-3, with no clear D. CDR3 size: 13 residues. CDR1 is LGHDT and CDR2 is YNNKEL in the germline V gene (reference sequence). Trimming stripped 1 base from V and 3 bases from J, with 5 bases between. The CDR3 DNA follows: TGTGCCAGCAGCCAAGTTTGGACAGATACGCAGTATTTT. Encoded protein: CASSQVWTDTQYF.

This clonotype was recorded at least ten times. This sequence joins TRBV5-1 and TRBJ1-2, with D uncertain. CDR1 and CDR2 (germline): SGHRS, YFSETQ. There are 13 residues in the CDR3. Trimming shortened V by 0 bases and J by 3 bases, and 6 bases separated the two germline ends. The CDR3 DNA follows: TGCGCCAGCAGCTTGGATGGAGACTATGGCTACACCTTC. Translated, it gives CASSLDGDYGYTF.

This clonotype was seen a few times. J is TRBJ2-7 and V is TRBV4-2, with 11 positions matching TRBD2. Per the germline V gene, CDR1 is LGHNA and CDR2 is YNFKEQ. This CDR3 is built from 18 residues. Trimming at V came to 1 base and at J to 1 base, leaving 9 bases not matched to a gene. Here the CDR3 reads CASSQGSPGTSGSYEQYF. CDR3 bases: TGTGCCAGCAGCCAAGGATCCCCCGGGACTAGCGGATCCTACGAGCAGTACTTC.

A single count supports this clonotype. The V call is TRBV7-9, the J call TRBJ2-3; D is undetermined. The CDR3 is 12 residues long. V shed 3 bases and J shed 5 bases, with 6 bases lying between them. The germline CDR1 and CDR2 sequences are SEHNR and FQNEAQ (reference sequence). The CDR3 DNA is TGTGCCAGCAGCTTTAACGTAGATACGCAGTATTTT. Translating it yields CASSFNVDTQYF. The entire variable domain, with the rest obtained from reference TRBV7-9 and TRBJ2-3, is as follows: DTGVSQNPRHKITKRGQNVTFRCDPISEHNRLYWYRQTLGQGPEFLTYFQNEAQLEKSRLLSDRFSAERPKGSFSTLEIQRTEQGDSAMYLCASSFNVDTQYFGPGTRLTVL.

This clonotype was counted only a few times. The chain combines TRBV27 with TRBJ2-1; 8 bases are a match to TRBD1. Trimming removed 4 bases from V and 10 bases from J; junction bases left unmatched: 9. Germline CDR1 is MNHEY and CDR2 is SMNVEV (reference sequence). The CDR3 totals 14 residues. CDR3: CASSWWDRTSEQFF. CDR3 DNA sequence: TGTGCCAGCAGTTGGTGGGACAGGACGAGCGAGCAGTTCTTC.

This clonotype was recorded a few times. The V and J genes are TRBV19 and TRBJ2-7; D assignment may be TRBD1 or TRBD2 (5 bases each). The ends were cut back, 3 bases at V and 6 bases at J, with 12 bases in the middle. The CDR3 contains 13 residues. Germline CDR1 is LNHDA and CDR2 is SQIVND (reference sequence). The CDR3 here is CASSMARGGEQYF. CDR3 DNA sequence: TGTGCCAGTAGTATGGCTCGGGGCGGCGAGCAGTACTTC. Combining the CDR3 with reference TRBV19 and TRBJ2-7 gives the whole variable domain DGGITQSPKYLFRKEGQNVTLSCEQNLNHDAMYWYRQDPGQGLRLIYYSQIVNDFQKGDIAEGYSVSREKKESFPLTVTSAQKNPTAFYLCASSMARGGEQYFGPGTRLTVT.

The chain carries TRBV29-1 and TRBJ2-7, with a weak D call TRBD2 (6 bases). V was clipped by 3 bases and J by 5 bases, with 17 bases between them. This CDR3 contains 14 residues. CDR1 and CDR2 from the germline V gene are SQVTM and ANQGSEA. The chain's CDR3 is CSVETGVKGDEQYF. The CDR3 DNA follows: TGCAGCGTTGAGACGGGAGTGAAGGGAGACGAGCAGTACTTC.

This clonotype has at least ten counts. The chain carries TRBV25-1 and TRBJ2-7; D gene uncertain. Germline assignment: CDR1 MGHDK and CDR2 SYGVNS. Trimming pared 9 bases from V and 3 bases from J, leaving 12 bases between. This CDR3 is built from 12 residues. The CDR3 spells CASSTENYEQYF. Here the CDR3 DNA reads TGTGCCAGTTCTACAGAGAACTACGAGCAGTACTTC.

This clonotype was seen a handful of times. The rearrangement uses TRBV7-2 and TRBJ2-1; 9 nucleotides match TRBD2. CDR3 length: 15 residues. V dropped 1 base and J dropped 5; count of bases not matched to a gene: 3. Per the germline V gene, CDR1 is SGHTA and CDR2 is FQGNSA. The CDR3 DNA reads TGTGCCAGCAGCTTAGGCGGGAGGGCCCACAATGAGCAGTTCTTC. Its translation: CASSLGGRAHNEQFF. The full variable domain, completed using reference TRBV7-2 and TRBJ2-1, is GAGVSQSPSNKVTEKGKDVELRCDPISGHTALYWYRQSLGQGLEFLIYFQGNSAPDKSGLPSDRFSAERTGGSVSTLTIQRTQQEDSAVYLCASSLGGRAHNEQFFGPGTRLTVL.

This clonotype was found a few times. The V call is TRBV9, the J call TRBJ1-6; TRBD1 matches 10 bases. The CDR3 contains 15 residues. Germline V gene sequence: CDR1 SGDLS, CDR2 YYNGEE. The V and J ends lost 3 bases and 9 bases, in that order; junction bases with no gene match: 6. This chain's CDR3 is CASSALDRGPSPLHF. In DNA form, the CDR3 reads TGTGCCAGCAGCGCGCTAGACAGGGGGCCTTCACCCCTCCACTTT.

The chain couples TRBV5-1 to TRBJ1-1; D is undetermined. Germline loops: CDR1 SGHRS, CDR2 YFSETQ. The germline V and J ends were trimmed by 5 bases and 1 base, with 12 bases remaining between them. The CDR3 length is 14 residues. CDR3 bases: TGCGCCAGCAGGTCCCTATGGCAGAACACTGAAGCTTTCTTT. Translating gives CASRSLWQNTEAFF.

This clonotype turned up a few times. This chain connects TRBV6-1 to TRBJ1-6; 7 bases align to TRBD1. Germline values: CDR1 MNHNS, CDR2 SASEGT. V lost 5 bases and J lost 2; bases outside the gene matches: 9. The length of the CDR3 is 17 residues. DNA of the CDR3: TGTGCCAGCAGTACACTCACCACAGGGGCCTATAATTCACCCCTCCACTTT. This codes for CASSTLTTGAYNSPLHF.

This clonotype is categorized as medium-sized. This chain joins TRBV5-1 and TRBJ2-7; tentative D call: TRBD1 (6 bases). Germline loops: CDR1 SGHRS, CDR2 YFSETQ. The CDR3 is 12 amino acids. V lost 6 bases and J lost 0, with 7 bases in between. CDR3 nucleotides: TGCGCCAGCAAGGACAGCTCCTACGAGCAGTACTTC. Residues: CASKDSSYEQYF.

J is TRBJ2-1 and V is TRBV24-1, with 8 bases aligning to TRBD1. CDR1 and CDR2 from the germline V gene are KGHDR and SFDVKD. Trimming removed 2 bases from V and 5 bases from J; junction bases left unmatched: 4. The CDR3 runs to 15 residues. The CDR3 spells CATSDWGQENNEQFF. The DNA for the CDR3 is TGTGCCACCAGTGATTGGGGACAGGAGAACAATGAGCAGTTCTTC.

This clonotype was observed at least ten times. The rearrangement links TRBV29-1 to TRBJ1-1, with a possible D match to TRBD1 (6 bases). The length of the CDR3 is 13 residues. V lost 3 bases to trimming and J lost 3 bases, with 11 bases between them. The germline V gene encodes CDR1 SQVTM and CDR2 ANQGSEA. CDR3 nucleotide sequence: TGCAGCGTTGAGGTGGGGGGCGACACTGAAGCTTTCTTT. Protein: CSVEVGGDTEAFF.

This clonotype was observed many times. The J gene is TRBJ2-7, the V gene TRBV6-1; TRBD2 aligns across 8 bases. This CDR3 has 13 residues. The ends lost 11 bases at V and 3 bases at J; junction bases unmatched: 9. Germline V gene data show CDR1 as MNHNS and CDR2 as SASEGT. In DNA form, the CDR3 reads TGTGCCTGCCGACTAGCGCTGATCTACGAGCAGTACTTC. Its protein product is CACRLALIYEQYF.

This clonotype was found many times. CDR3 DNA sequence: TGTGCCAGCAGTTCAAAGACAGGGTATCAACTTACCAATTCCTACAATGAGCAGTTCTTC. Its translation: CASSSKTGYQLTNSYNEQFF. The chain employs TRBV2 and TRBJ2-1; 7 bases line up with TRBD1. The junction had 20 bases not matched to a gene; V was cut back by 5 bases and J by 1 base. Germline CDR1 is SNHLY and CDR2 is FYNNEI. The CDR3 length is 20 residues. Variable domain in full (rest from reference TRBV2 and TRBJ2-1): EPEVTQTPSHQVTQMGQEVILRCVPISNHLYFYWYRQILGQKVEFLVSFYNNEISEKSEIFDDQFSVERPDGSNFTLKIRSTKLEDSAMYFCASSSKTGYQLTNSYNEQFFGPGTRLTVL.

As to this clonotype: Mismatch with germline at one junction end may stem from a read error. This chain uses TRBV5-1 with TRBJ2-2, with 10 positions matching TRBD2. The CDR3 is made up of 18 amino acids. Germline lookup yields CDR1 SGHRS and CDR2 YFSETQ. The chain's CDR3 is CASSPLGEREGNTGELFF. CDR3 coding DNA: TGCGCCAGCAGCCCGCTTGGGGAGCGGGAGGGAAACACCGGGGAGCTCTTTTTT.

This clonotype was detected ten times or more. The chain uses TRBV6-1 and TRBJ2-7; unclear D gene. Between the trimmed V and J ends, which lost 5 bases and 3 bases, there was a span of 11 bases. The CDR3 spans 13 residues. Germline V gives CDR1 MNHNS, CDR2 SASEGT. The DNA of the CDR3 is TGTGCCAGCAGTCTCGGGCCCTACTACGAGCAGTACTTC. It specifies CASSLGPYYEQYF.

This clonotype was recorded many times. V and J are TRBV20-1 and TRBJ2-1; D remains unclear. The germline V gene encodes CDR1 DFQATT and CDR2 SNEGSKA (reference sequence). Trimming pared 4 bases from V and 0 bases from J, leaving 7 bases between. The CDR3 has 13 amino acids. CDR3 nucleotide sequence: TGCAGTGCTACCGGGTCCTCCTACAATGAGCAGTTCTTC. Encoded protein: CSATGSSYNEQFF.

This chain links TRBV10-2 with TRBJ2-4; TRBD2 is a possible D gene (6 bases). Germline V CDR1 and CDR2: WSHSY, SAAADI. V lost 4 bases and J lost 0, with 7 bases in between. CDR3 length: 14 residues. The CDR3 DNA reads TGCGCCAGCAGTGCGGGACTAGCCAAAAACATTCAGTACTTC. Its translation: CASSAGLAKNIQYF.

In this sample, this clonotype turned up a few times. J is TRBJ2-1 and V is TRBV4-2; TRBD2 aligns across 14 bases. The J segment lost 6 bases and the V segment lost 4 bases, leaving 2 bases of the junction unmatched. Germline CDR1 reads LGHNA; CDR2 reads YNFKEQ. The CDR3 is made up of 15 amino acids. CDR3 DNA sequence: TGTGCCAGCAGCCGAGGGACTAGCGGGAGCAATGAGCAGTTCTTC. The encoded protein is CASSRGTSGSNEQFF.

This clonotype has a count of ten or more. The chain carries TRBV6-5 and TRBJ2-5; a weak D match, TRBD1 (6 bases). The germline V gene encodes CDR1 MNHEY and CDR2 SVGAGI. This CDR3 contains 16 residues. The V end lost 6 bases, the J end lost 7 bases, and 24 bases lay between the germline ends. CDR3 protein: CASRAHREASRGTQYF. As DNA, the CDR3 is TGTGCCAGCAGGGCCCACAGGGAAGCCAGCAGGGGGACCCAGTACTTC.

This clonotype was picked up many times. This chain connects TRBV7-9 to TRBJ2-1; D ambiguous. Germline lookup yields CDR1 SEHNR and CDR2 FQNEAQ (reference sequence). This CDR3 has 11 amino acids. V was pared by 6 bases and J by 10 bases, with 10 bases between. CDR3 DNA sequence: TGTGCCAGCAGATACGGACCCGAGCAGTTCTTC. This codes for CASRYGPEQFF.

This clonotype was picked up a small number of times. The CDR3 sequence is CASSDMGQGDGETQYF. The CDR3 nucleotides are TGTGCCAGCAGTGATATGGGACAGGGCGACGGAGAGACCCAGTACTTC. This rearrangement joins TRBV6-1 to TRBJ2-5, with 9 bases that match TRBD1. The V gene's germline CDR1 is MNHNS and CDR2 SASEGT. V trimming: 3 bases; J trimming: 4 bases; junction bases outside the gene matches: 9. This CDR3 is built from 16 residues.

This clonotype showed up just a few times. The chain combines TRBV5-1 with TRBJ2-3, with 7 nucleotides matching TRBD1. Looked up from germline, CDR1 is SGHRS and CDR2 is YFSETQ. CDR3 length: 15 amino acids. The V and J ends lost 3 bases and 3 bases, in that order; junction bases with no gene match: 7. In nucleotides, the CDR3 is TGCGCCAGCAGCTCGACAGGGTGGAGTACAGATACGCAGTATTTT. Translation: CASSSTGWSTDTQYF.

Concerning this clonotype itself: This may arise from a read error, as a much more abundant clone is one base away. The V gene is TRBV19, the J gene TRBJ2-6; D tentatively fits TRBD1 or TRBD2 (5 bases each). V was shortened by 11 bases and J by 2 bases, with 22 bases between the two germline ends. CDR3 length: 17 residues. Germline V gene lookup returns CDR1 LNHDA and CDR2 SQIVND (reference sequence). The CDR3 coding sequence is TGTGCCCCCTCGGGGCCGGAGGAAAGTCCTGGGGCCAACGTCCTGACTTTC. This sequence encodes CAPSGPEESPGANVLTF.

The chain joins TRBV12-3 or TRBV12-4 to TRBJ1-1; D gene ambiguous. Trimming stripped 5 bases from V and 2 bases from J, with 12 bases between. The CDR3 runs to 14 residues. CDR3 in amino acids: CASSAVPANTEAFF. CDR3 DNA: TGTGCCAGCAGTGCCGTCCCAGCCAACACTGAAGCTTTCTTT.